The sequence of this TCR beta chain was determined in a study of T cells in localized non-small cell lung cancer. Assay used: immunoSEQ multiplex PCR; TCRdb lists only in-frame clones, some missing. This table has about 25,000 clones, 92% appearing once. To note about this clone: No antigen is known for it.

The germline gives CDR1 LNHDA, CDR2 SQIVND (reference sequence). The CDR3 has 13 residues. Losses at the gene ends were 4 bases for V and 6 bases for J; bases not matched to a gene: 4. General study points: Higher blood T cell density tracked longer overall survival. It was uninvolved adjacent lung that showed the highest T cell clonality, exceeding tumor.

The chain links TRBV19 to TRBJ2-7, with 9 bases aligning to TRBD1. Sequencing used peripheral blood, obtained before any cancer treatment. This sequence originates from a man aged 35-69 years with stage III squamous cell lung carcinoma. The CDR3 loop is CASSRTGELEQYF. DNA of the CDR3: TGTGCCAGTAGTAGGACAGGGGAGCTCGAGCAGTACTTC.